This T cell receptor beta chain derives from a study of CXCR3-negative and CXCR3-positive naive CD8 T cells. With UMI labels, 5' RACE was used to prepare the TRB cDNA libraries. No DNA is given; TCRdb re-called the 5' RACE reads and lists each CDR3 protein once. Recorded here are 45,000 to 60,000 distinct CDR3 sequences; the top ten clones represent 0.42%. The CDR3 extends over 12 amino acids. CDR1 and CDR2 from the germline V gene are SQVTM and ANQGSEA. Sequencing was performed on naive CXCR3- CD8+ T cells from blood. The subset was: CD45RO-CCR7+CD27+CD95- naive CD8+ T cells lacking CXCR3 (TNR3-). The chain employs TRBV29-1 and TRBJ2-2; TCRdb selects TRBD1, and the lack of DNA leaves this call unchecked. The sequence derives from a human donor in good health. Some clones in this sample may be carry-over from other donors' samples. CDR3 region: CSVDQRGGELFF.